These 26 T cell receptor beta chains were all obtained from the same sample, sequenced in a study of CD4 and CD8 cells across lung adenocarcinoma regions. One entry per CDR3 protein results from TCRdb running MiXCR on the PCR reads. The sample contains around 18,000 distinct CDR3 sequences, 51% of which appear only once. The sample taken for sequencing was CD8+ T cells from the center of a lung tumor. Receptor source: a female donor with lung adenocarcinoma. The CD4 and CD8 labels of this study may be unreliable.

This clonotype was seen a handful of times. The CDR3 region is CASRLAGGTDTQYF. The CDR3 nucleotides read TGTGCCAGCCGCTTGGCAGGGGGCACAGATACGCAGTATTTT. This chain joins TRBV6-1 and TRBJ2-3; tentative D call: TRBD1 (6 bases). Germline V gene lookup returns CDR1 MNHNS and CDR2 SASEGT. The V and J ends lost 8 bases and 1 base respectively, with 13 bases between them. The CDR3 loop spans 14 amino acids.

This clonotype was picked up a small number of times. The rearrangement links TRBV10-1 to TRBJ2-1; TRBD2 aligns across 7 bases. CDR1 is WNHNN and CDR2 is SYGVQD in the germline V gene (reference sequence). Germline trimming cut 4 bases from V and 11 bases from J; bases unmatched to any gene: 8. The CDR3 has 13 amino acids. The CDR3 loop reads CASSGAGRGQQFF. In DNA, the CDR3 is TGCGCCAGCAGTGGGGCGGGGAGGGGTCAGCAGTTCTTC.

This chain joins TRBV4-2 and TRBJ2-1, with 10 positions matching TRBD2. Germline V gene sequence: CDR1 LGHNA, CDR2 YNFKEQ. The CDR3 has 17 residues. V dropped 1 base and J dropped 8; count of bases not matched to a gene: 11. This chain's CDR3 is CASSQGRAGGPSHEQFF. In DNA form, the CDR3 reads TGTGCCAGCAGCCAAGGGCGAGCGGGAGGGCCTAGCCATGAGCAGTTCTTC.

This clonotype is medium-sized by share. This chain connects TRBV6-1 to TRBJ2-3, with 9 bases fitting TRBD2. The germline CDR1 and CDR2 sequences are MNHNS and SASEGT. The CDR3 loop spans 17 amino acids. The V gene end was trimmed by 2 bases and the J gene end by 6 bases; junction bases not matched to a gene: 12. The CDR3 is CASSELGRGGARDTQYF. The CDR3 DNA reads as TGTGCCAGCAGTGAATTGGGCCGCGGGGGGGCGCGGGATACGCAGTATTTT.

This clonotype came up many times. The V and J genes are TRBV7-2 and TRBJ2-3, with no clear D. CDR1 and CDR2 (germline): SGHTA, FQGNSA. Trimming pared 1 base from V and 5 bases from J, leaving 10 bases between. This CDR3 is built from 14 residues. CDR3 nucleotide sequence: TGTGCCAGCAGCTTAGGTCTAGTTGAAGATACGCAGTATTTT. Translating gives CASSLGLVEDTQYF.

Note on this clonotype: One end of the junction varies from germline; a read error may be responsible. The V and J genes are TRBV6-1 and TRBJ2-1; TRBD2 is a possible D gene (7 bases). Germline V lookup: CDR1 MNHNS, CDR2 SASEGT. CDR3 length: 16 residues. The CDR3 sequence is CASREGGGSYQDTQYF. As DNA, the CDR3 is TGTGCCAGCAGGGAAGGGGGGGGCAGTTACCAAGATACGCAGTATTTC.

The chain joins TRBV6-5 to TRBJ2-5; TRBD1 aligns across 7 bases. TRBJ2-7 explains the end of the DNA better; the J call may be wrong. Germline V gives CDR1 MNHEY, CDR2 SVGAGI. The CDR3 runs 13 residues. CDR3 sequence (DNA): TGTGCCAGCGTTGGAGACAGGGCGGGCGAGCAGTACTTC. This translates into CASVGDRAGEQYF.

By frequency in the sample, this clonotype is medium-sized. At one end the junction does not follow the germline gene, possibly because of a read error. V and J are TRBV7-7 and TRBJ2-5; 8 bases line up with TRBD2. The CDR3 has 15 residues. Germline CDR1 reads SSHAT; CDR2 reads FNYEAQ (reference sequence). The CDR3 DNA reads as TGTGCTAGCAGCTTCCCTGGCGGGAGGAAAGAGACCCAGTACTTC. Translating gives CASSFPGGRKETQYF.

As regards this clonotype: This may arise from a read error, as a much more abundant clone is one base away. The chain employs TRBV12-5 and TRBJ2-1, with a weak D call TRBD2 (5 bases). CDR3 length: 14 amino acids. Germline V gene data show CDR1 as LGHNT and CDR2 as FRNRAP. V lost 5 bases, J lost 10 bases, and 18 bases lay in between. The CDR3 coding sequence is TGTGCTAGTGGTATCCCCGGTGGAGCGGTCGAGCAGTTCTTC. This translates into CASGIPGGAVEQFF.

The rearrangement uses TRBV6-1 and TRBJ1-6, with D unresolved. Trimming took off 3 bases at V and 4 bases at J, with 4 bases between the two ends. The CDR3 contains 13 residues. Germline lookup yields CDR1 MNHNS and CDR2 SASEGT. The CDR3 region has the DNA TGTGCCAGCAGTGACAGTTATAATTCACCCCTCCACTTT. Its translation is CASSDSYNSPLHF.

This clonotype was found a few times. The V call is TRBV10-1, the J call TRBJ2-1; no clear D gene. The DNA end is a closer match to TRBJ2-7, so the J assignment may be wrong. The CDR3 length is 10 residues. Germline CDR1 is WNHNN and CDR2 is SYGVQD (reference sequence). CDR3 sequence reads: CASSMCEQYF. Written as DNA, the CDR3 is TGCGCCAGCTCGATGTGCGAGCAGTACTTC.

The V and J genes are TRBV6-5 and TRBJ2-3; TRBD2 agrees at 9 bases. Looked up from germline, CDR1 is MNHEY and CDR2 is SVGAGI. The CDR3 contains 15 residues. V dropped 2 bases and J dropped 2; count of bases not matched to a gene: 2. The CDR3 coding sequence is TGTGCCAGCAGTTACAGCGGGAGGTCCACAGATACGCAGTATTTT. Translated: CASSYSGRSTDTQYF.

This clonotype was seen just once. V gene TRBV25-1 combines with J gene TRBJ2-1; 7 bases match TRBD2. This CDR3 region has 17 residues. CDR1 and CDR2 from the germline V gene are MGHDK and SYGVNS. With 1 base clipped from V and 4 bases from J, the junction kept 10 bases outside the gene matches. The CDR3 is CASSESGMERGYNEQFF. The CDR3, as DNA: TGTGCCAGCAGTGAATCGGGTATGGAGCGGGGTTACAATGAGCAGTTCTTC.

CDR3 coding DNA: TGCGCCAGCAGTGAGTCTGGGGGTTCCTACGAGCAGTACTTC. As protein: CASSESGGSYEQYF. The chain recombines TRBV10-1 with TRBJ2-5; D is possibly TRBD1 or TRBD2 (5 bases each). The DNA end lines up better with TRBJ2-7; the J call may be wrong. CDR3 length equals 14 residues. Germline values: CDR1 WNHNN, CDR2 SYGVQD (reference sequence).

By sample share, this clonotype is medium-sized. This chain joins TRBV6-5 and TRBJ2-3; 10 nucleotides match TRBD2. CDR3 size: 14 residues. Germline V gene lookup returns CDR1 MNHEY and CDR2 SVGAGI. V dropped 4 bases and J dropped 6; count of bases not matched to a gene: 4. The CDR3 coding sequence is TGTGCCAGCAGTTTAGCGGGAGGAGGGGATACGCAGTATTTT. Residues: CASSLAGGGDTQYF.

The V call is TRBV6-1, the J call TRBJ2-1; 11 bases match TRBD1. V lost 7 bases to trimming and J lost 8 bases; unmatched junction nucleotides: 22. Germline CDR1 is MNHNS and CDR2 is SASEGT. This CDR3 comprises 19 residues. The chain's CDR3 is CASTIGTGGFEGLGDEQFF. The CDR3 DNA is TGTGCCAGCACTATTGGGACAGGGGGGTTCGAGGGTTTGGGGGATGAGCAGTTCTTC.

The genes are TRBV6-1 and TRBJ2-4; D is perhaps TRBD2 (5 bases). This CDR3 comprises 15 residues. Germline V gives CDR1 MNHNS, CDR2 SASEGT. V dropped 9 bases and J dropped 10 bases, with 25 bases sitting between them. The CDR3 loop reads CARRRAGPDQEIQYF. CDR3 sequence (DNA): TGTGCCAGGAGGCGCGCGGGCCCAGACCAAGAGATTCAGTACTTC.

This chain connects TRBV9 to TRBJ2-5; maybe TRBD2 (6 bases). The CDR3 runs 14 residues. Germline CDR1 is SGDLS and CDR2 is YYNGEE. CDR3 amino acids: CAGSGRRGRGTQYF. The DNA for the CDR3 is TGTGCGGGGAGCGGGCGACGGGGCCGGGGGACCCAGTACTTC.

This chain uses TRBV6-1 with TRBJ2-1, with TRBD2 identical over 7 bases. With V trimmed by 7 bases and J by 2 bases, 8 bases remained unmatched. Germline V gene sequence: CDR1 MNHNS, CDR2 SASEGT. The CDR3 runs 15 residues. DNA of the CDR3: TGTGCCAGCAACTCACCAGGGAGGGCCTACAATGAGCAGTTCTTC. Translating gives CASNSPGRAYNEQFF.

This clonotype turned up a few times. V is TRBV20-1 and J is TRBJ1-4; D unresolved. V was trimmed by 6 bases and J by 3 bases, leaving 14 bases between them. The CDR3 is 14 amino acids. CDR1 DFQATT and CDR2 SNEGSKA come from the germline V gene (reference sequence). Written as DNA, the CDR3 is TGCAGTGCCACAGCCCCAGCCTCTAATGAAAAACTGTTTTTT. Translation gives CSATAPASNEKLFF.

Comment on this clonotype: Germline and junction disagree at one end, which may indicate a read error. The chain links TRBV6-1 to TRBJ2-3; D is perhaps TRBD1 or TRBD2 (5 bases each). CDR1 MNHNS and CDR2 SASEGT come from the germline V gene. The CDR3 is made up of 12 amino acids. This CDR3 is CASSERGDTQYF. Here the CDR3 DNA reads TGTGCCAGCAGTGAAAGGGGAGATACGCAGTACTTT.

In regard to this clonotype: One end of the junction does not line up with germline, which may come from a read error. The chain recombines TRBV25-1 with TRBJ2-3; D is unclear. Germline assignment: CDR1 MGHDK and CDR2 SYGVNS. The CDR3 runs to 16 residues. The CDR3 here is CASSEPGSCGTDIQYF. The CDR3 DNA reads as TGTGCCAGCAGTGAACCGGGTTCTTGTGGCACAGACATTCAGTACTTT.

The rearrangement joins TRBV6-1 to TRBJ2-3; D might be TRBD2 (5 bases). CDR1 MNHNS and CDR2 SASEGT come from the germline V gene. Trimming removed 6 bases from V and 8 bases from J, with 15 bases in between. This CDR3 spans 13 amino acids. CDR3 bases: TGTGCCAGCAGGAGGGCGGAAACCCCTACGCAGTATTTT. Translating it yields CASRRAETPTQYF.

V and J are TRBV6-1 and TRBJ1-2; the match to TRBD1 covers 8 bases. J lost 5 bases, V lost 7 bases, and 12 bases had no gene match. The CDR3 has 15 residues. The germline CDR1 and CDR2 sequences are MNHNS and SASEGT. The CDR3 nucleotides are TGTGCCAGCATCGCCGTTAGGACAGGGAATTATGGCTACACCTTC. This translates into CASIAVRTGNYGYTF.

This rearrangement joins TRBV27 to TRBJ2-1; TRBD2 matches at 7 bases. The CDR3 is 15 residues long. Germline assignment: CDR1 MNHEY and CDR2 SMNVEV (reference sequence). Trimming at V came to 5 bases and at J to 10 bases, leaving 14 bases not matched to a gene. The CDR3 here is CASSPGAGPIMEQFF. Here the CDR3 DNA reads TGTGCCAGCAGTCCGGGAGCGGGACCTATCATGGAGCAGTTCTTC.

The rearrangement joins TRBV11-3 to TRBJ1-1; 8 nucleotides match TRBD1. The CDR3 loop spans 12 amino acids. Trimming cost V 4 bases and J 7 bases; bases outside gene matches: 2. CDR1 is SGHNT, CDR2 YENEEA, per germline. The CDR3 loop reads CASSSGGLEAFF. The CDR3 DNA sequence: TGTGCCAGCAGCTCAGGGGGCCTTGAAGCTTTCTTT. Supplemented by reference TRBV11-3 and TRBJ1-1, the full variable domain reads EAGVVQSPRYKIIEKKQPVAFWCNPISGHNTLYWYLQNLGQGPELLIRYENEEAVDDSQLPKDRFSAERLKGVDSTLKIQPAELGDSAVYLCASSSGGLEAFFGQGTRLTVV.